The 28 T cell receptor beta chains below come from one sample, sequenced in a study of neurological immune-mediated disorders. In TCRdb, the 5' RACE reads were re-called with MiXCR into one record per CDR3 protein. This table has tens of thousands of distinct CDR3 sequences, about a sixth appearing once. The source material was PBMCs. These receptors were taken from a woman between 40 and 55 years old in good health.

This clonotype was seen at least ten times. This rearrangement joins TRBV7-2 to TRBJ2-5, with a tentative D call TRBD1 (8 bases). The CDR3 has 16 residues. The V and J ends lost 3 bases and 4 bases respectively, with 18 bases between them. Germline CDR1 and CDR2: SGHTA and FQGNSA. Here the CDR3 reads CASSLQLHRGGETQYF. The CDR3 region has the DNA TGTGCCAGCAGCTTGCAACTACACAGGGGGGGAGAGACCCAGTACTTC. The full variable domain, in which reference TRBV7-2 and TRBJ2-5 provide the parts outside the CDR3, is GAGVSQSPSNKVTEKGKDVELRCDPISGHTALYWYRQSLGQGLEFLIYFQGNSAPDKSGLPSDRFSAERTGGSVSTLTIQRTQQEDSAVYLCASSLQLHRGGETQYFGPGTRLLVL.

This clonotype was observed many times. V usage is TRBV6-2 or TRBV6-3 and J usage is TRBJ2-1, with 7 bases identical to TRBD1. The germline CDR1 and CDR2 sequences are MNHEY and SVGEGT. The CDR3 sequence is 15 residues long. J was trimmed by 2 bases and V by 7 bases; bases with no gene match: 8. Here the CDR3 DNA reads TGTGCCAGCACCACACACAGGGGAACCTACAATGAGCAGTTCTTC. Encoded protein: CASTTHRGTYNEQFF.

To note about this clonotype: One end of the junction fails to match germline, which may point to a read error. This chain joins TRBV12-3 or TRBV12-4 and TRBJ2-1; tentative D call: TRBD2 (6 bases). The CDR3 has 11 amino acids. CDR3 amino acids: CASSLASEQFF. CDR3 bases: TGTGCCAGCAGTCTAGCGAGTGAGCAGTTCTTC.

The chain joins TRBV19 to TRBJ1-1; TRBD1 matches at 7 bases. CDR3 length: 14 amino acids. V was clipped by 11 bases and J by 6 bases; unmatched bases: 15. Looked up from germline, CDR1 is LNHDA and CDR2 is SQIVND (reference sequence). CDR3 DNA: TGTGCCTGCAAGAGGGGGCCTGCGACCCCTGAAGCTTTCTTT. This gives the protein CACKRGPATPEAFF.

This clonotype occurred many times. The chain couples TRBV12-3 or TRBV12-4 to TRBJ2-5, with 15 bases matching TRBD2. Germline trimming cut 3 bases from V and 5 bases from J; bases unmatched to any gene: 7. This CDR3 comprises 17 residues. DNA for the CDR3: TGTGCCAGCAGTTTCGGACTAGCGGGGGGGCCGAAGGAGACCCAGTACTTC. Translating it yields CASSFGLAGGPKETQYF.

This clonotype was seen at least ten times. The chain uses TRBV12-3 or TRBV12-4 and TRBJ2-5; possible D gene TRBD1, 5 bases. V dropped 6 bases and J dropped 4 bases, with 6 bases sitting between them. CDR3 length: 11 amino acids. The CDR3 coding sequence is TGTGCCAGCAGGGGGCGAGAGACCCAGTACTTC. Amino acids: CASRGRETQYF.

Details on this clonotype: This may be a read error: a much more frequent sequence differs by one nucleotide. The rearrangement uses TRBV27 and TRBJ1-2; no clear D. The CDR3 consists of 15 residues. Trimming left V 4 bases short and J 6 bases short, with 18 bases between. Germline CDR1 and CDR2: MNHEY and SMNVEV (reference sequence). The CDR3 coding sequence is TGTGCCAGCAGTTCCTCTTTCGCCGGGAGGGATGGCTACACCTTC. It yields the protein CASSSSFAGRDGYTF.

This clonotype was picked up many times. The CDR3 DNA sequence: TGCGCCACCCCGACCGCCGGGCGTCGCTACAATGAGCAGTTCTTC. Translated: CATPTAGRRYNEQFF. The chain couples TRBV5-1 to TRBJ2-1; D is undetermined. The ends were cut back, 9 bases at V and 3 bases at J, with 19 bases in the middle. CDR3 size: 15 residues. Per the germline V gene, CDR1 is SGHRS and CDR2 is YFSETQ.

This clonotype was detected ten times or more. J is TRBJ2-7 and V is TRBV6-5; 8 nucleotides align to TRBD2. CDR3 length: 15 residues. J gave up 2 bases and V 1 base, and 4 bases lay outside the gene matches. CDR1 and CDR2 (germline): MNHEY, SVGAGI. The chain's CDR3 is CASSYFGGGTYEQYF. CDR3 bases: TGTGCCAGCAGTTACTTCGGGGGGGGGACCTACGAGCAGTACTTC.

This clonotype was detected many times. The chain joins TRBV29-1 to TRBJ1-2; 11 bases agree with TRBD1. J lost 6 bases, V lost 4 bases, and 4 bases had no gene match. Germline CDR1 is SQVTM and CDR2 is ANQGSEA. The CDR3 runs to 13 residues. The CDR3 spells CSVGTGGTDGYTF. The CDR3, as DNA: TGCAGCGTTGGGACAGGGGGCACGGATGGCTACACCTTC.

This clonotype was detected many times. The chain uses TRBV20-1 and TRBJ1-1; unclear D gene. Germline CDR1 is DFQATT and CDR2 is SNEGSKA (reference sequence). Trimming stripped 6 bases from V and 5 bases from J, with 13 bases between. There are 12 residues in the CDR3. CDR3 sequence: CSATELGTEAFF. In nucleotides, the CDR3 is TGCAGTGCAACAGAGTTGGGTACTGAAGCTTTCTTT.

The sample holds many counts of this clonotype. The CDR3 is CSALQGGGYTF. The CDR3 region has the DNA TGCAGTGCTTTACAGGGAGGCGGCTACACCTTC. The chain couples TRBV20-1 to TRBJ1-2; perhaps TRBD1 as D (6 bases). Germline lookup yields CDR1 DFQATT and CDR2 SNEGSKA (reference sequence). This CDR3 region has 11 residues. Between the trimmed V and J ends, which lost 5 bases and 8 bases, there was a span of 12 bases.

V is TRBV5-1 and J is TRBJ2-7; TRBD2 agrees at 9 bases. The CDR3 contains 14 residues. The germline gives CDR1 SGHRS, CDR2 YFSETQ. With V trimmed by 0 bases and J by 5 bases, 3 bases remained unmatched. CDR3 protein: CASSLEAGGHEQYF. The CDR3 nucleotides read TGCGCCAGCAGCTTGGAAGCGGGAGGACACGAGCAGTACTTC.

This clonotype was detected many times. The CDR3 is CASSPRAGNQPQHF. CDR3 nucleotide sequence: TGTGCCAGCAGCCCAAGAGCAGGGAATCAGCCCCAGCATTTT. This chain links TRBV7-2 with TRBJ1-5; perhaps TRBD1 as D (5 bases). This CDR3 comprises 14 residues. V gave up 5 bases and J gave up 4 bases, with 12 bases separating them. The germline V gene has CDR1 SGHTA and CDR2 FQGNSA.

There are many counts of this clonotype. V gene TRBV5-5 combines with J gene TRBJ2-3; no clear D gene. The CDR3 is made up of 16 amino acids. Per germline, CDR1 SGHKS and CDR2 YYEKEE (reference sequence). The ends were cut back, 1 base at V and 2 bases at J, with 14 bases in the middle. CDR3 protein: CASSLTPTAYTDTQYF. The CDR3 DNA follows: TGTGCCAGCAGCTTGACTCCTACAGCCTACACAGATACGCAGTATTTT. The entire variable domain, with the rest obtained from reference TRBV5-5 and TRBJ2-3, is as follows: DAGVTQSPTHLIKTRGQQVTLRCSPISGHKSVSWYQQVLGQGPQFIFQYYEKEERGRGNFPDRFSARQFPNYSSELNVNALLLGDSALYLCASSLTPTAYTDTQYFGPGTRLTVL.

The V and J genes are TRBV10-1 and TRBJ2-2; D call uncertain. The germline V gene encodes CDR1 WNHNN and CDR2 SYGVQD (reference sequence). Trimming left V 7 bases short and J 0 bases short, with 6 bases between. The CDR3 is 13 amino acids. The CDR3 reads CASMETNTGELFF. The DNA of the CDR3 is TGCGCCAGCATGGAGACGAACACCGGGGAGCTGTTTTTT.

In its sample, this clonotype was seen many times. The chain uses TRBV6-5 and TRBJ2-1; no clear D. The CDR3 extends over 14 amino acids. Germline loops: CDR1 MNHEY, CDR2 SVGAGI. Trimming left V 1 base short and J 0 bases short, with 4 bases between. The CDR3 nucleotides are TGTGCCAGCAGTTACTTTGACTCCTACAATGAGCAGTTCTTC. Translated, it gives CASSYFDSYNEQFF.

J is TRBJ2-3 and V is TRBV3-1; D unresolved. Trimming removed 4 bases from V and 4 bases from J, with 12 bases in between. Germline-derived CDR1 and CDR2 are LGHDT and YNNKEL (reference sequence). There are 14 residues in the CDR3. The CDR3 here is CASSRHRVADTQYF. Written as DNA, the CDR3 is TGTGCCAGCAGCCGCCACCGAGTAGCAGATACGCAGTATTTT.

As for this clonotype: A clone one base away is much larger, so this may be a read error. The chain couples TRBV3-1 to TRBJ2-1; TRBD2 might be the D (5 bases). Between the trimmed V and J ends, which lost 3 bases and 7 bases, there was a span of 22 bases. CDR3 size: 17 residues. The germline V gene encodes CDR1 LGHDT and CDR2 YNNKEL (reference sequence). The CDR3 reads CASSQIEQRWPRNEQFF. For the CDR3, the DNA is TGTGCCAGCAGCCAGATCGAGCAGCGGTGGCCTCGGAATGAGCAGTTCTTC.

Many counts were recorded for this clonotype. CDR3 nucleotide sequence: TGCAGTGCTAGATTACTCGGGACAGGGACGGCCGGGGAGCTGTTTTTT. Residues: CSARLLGTGTAGELFF. The V gene is TRBV20-1, the J gene TRBJ2-2, with TRBD1 matching over 9 bases. From germline, CDR1 is DFQATT and CDR2 SNEGSKA (reference sequence). This CDR3 comprises 16 residues. V lost 2 bases and J lost 6; bases outside the gene matches: 10.

This clonotype showed up many times. One end of the junction fails to match germline, which may point to a read error. Here the CDR3 reads CSAERGGRDSYEQYF. CDR3 coding DNA: TGCAGTGCGGAGAGAGGAGGCAGGGATTCCTACGAGCAATACTTC. This rearrangement joins TRBV20-1 to TRBJ2-7, with D perhaps being TRBD1 or TRBD2 (5 bases each). Germline CDR1 and CDR2: DFQATT and SNEGSKA (reference sequence). The CDR3 is 15 residues long.

V and J are TRBV29-1 and TRBJ2-7; 7 bases are shared with TRBD2. The germline gives CDR1 SQVTM, CDR2 ANQGSEA. The J segment lost 0 bases and the V segment lost 4 bases, leaving 6 bases of the junction unmatched. CDR3 size: 14 residues. CDR3 DNA: TGCAGCGTTGTTGGGAGGGTTAGCTCCTACGAGCAGTACTTC. Translating gives CSVVGRVSSYEQYF.

In its sample, this clonotype was seen many times. The chain links TRBV10-3 to TRBJ2-3, with 10 positions matching TRBD2. V shed 6 bases and J 1 base; nucleotides not matched to a gene: 4. CDR1 and CDR2 (germline): ENHRY, SYGVKD. This CDR3 spans 15 amino acids. CDR3 residues: CAIRPSGGGTDTQYF. The CDR3 region has the DNA TGTGCCATCAGGCCTAGCGGGGGTGGCACAGATACGCAGTATTTT.

As for this clonotype: An end of the junction differs from the germline gene, which may be a read error. The J gene is TRBJ1-1, the V gene TRBV5-1; the D is unclear. CDR1 SGHRS and CDR2 YFSETQ come from the germline V gene. The CDR3 covers 13 residues. CDR3 in DNA: TGCGCCAGCAGCTTGGCCAGCACCACTGAAGCCTTCTTT. Translating gives CASSLASTTEAFF.

The chain joins TRBV5-1 to TRBJ1-1; D perhaps matches TRBD1 (5 bases). The V gene lost 4 bases and the J gene lost 0 bases, with 13 bases spanning the gap. Per germline, CDR1 SGHRS and CDR2 YFSETQ. The CDR3 length is 15 residues. This CDR3 reads CASSPTTDMNTEAFF. The CDR3 DNA is TGCGCCAGCAGCCCTACGACAGATATGAACACTGAAGCTTTCTTT.

Many counts were recorded for this clonotype. This sequence joins TRBV5-1 and TRBJ1-5; D gene uncertain. Deletions cut 0 bases from V and 7 bases from J, with 11 bases between. The CDR3 sequence is 14 residues long. From germline, CDR1 is SGHRS and CDR2 YFSETQ. CDR3 DNA sequence: TGCGCCAGCAGCTTGGGCGGGCCGGGGCAGCCCCAGCATTTT. This codes for CASSLGGPGQPQHF.

The chain carries TRBV18 and TRBJ1-5; D remains ambiguous. The CDR3 totals 12 residues. Trimming stripped 2 bases from V and 7 bases from J, with 6 bases between. Germline V CDR1 and CDR2: KGHSH, LQKENI. The CDR3 region is CASSPGKQPQHF. The CDR3 coding sequence is TGTGCCAGCTCACCAGGGAAACAGCCCCAGCATTTT.

This clonotype was seen ten or more times. The chain carries TRBV6-1 and TRBJ2-1, with TRBD2 matching over 7 bases. This CDR3 has 14 residues. Germline V gives CDR1 MNHNS, CDR2 SASEGT. J was trimmed by 10 bases and V by 5 bases; bases with no gene match: 11. CDR3 bases: TGTGCCAGCAGTCCGATGGGCGGGAGCAGGGAGCAGTTCTTC. It yields the protein CASSPMGGSREQFF.